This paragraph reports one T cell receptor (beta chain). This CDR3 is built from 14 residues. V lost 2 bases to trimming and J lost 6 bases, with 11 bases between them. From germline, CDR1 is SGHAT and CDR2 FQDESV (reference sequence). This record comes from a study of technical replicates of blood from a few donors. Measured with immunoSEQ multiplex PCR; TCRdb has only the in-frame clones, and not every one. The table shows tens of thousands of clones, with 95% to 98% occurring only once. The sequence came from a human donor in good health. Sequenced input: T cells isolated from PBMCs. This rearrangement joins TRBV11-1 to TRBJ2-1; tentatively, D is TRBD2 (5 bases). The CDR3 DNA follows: TGTGCCAGCAGCTTACTGCGGGTAGGCAATGAGCAGTTCTTC. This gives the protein CASSLLRVGNEQFF.